The 18 T cell receptor beta chains below all came from one sample that was sequenced in a study of CD8 T cells in ankylosing spondylitis. Study-level findings and limits: Apparently characteristic of ankylosing spondylitis blood was a TCR beta motif (roughly eight highly homologous variants).

Their cognate antigens are unknown. TCRdb re-derived calls from the 5' RACE reads in MiXCR, one entry per CDR3 protein. The table shows some 800,000 distinct CDR3 sequences, with approximately 12% occurring only once. Sequences were obtained from blood, either unsorted or a sorted T cell fraction (not recorded which). These TCRs come from a male donor with ankylosing spondylitis.

The chain joins TRBV12-3 or TRBV12-4 to TRBJ2-5; a possible D gene is TRBD1 (6 bases). V was pared by 5 bases and J by 4 bases, with 11 bases between. The CDR3 is 13 residues long. The CDR3 is CASSPGAGETQYF. CDR3 nucleotide sequence: TGTGCCAGCAGTCCAGGGGCTGGAGAGACCCAGTACTTC.

This clonotype was seen repeatedly, ten times or more. The chain recombines TRBV29-1 with TRBJ1-1; D remains ambiguous. This CDR3 region has 13 residues. Germline V lookup: CDR1 SQVTM, CDR2 ANQGSEA. Trimming removed 8 bases from V and 4 bases from J, with 17 bases in between. The CDR3 DNA is TGCAGCTTGGGTTCGGGCCGGGGCACTGAAGCTTTCTTT. This encodes CSLGSGRGTEAFF.

On this clonotype: The conserved phenylalanine or tryptophan normally closing the CDR3 is absent here, so this likely arose from a read error. The chain recombines TRBV20-1 with TRBJ2-1; TRBD2 agrees at 12 bases. There are 15 residues in the CDR3. Germline V gives CDR1 DFQATT, CDR2 SNEGSKA (reference sequence). Trimming at V came to 5 bases and at J to 8 bases, leaving 10 bases not matched to a gene. CDR3 bases: TGCAGTGCTTTACGACTAGCGGGAGATGGCGATGAGCAGTTCTCC. Translating gives CSALRLAGDGDEQFS.

This chain connects TRBV5-6 to TRBJ2-3; TRBD2 might be the D (5 bases). Germline V gene sequence: CDR1 SGHDT, CDR2 YYEEEE. The CDR3 is 14 residues long. V dropped 0 bases and J dropped 6 bases, with 11 bases sitting between them. The CDR3 protein is CASSLGSVGDTQYF. CDR3 DNA: TGTGCCAGCAGCTTGGGTAGCGTGGGCGATACGCAGTATTTT. The full variable domain, in which reference TRBV5-6 and TRBJ2-3 provide the parts outside the CDR3, is DAGVTQSPTHLIKTRGQQVTLRCSPKSGHDTVSWYQQALGQGPQFIFQYYEEEERQRGNFPDRFSGHQFPNYSSELNVNALLLGDSALYLCASSLGSVGDTQYFGPGTRLTVL.

This clonotype was seen many times. The chain uses TRBV18 and TRBJ1-2; D not resolved. Germline V CDR1 and CDR2: KGHSH, LQKENI. This CDR3 has 15 residues. Trimming took off 2 bases at V and 0 bases at J, with 10 bases between the two ends. CDR3 in amino acids: CASSPNTVANYGYTF. CDR3 nucleotide sequence: TGTGCCAGCTCACCAAATACGGTGGCTAACTATGGCTACACCTTC.

This clonotype occurred many times. V usage is TRBV9 and J usage is TRBJ2-1; the D gene could be TRBD1 or TRBD2 (6 bases each). The germline CDR1 and CDR2 sequences are SGDLS and YYNGEE. CDR3 length: 15 residues. V was trimmed by 0 bases and J by 4 bases, leaving 11 bases between them. CDR3 loop: CASSVAGGLYNEQFF. In nucleotides, the CDR3 is TGTGCCAGCAGCGTAGCCGGGGGCCTTTACAATGAGCAGTTCTTC. Full variable domain (outside the CDR3, taken from reference TRBV9 and TRBJ2-1): DSGVTQTPKHLITATGQRVTLRCSPRSGDLSVYWYQQSLDQGLQFLIQYYNGEERAKGNILERFSAQQFPDLHSELNLSSLELGDSALYFCASSVAGGLYNEQFFGPGTRLTVL.

This clonotype was counted only a few times. V gene TRBV29-1 combines with J gene TRBJ2-7, with no clear D. CDR1 and CDR2 from the germline V gene are SQVTM and ANQGSEA. V shed 1 base and J shed 1 base, with 8 bases lying between them. CDR3 length: 13 amino acids. Here the CDR3 reads CSVEGPGSYEQYF. The CDR3 bases are TGCAGCGTTGAAGGGCCAGGATCCTACGAGCAGTACTTC.

This clonotype was picked up many times. The V call is TRBV20-1, the J call TRBJ2-1, with a tentative D call TRBD1 (5 bases). V gave up 3 bases and J gave up 4 bases, with 13 bases separating them. The CDR3 is 14 residues long. CDR1 DFQATT and CDR2 SNEGSKA come from the germline V gene (reference sequence). The CDR3, as DNA: TGCAGTGCTAGCGGTCAGGGTTTTTACAATGAGCAGTTCTTC. It encodes CSASGQGFYNEQFF.

V and J are TRBV20-1 and TRBJ1-5; 7 positions match TRBD1. The CDR3 runs 13 residues. J lost 7 bases, V lost 6 bases, and 9 bases had no gene match. From germline, CDR1 is DFQATT and CDR2 SNEGSKA (reference sequence). CDR3 region: CSAPTRQGQPQHF. Written as DNA, the CDR3 is TGCAGTGCGCCGACACGACAGGGACAGCCCCAGCATTTT.

In its sample, this clonotype was seen a few times. This chain connects TRBV5-1 to TRBJ2-1; 9 nucleotides agree with TRBD1. Germline lookup yields CDR1 SGHRS and CDR2 YFSETQ. The CDR3 is 13 residues long. Trimming removed 4 bases from V and 6 bases from J; junction bases left unmatched: 2. The CDR3 sequence is CASSGDRVNEQFF. CDR3 nucleotide sequence: TGCGCCAGCAGCGGGGACAGGGTCAATGAGCAGTTCTTC.

Ten or more counts support this clonotype. The rearrangement joins TRBV10-2 to TRBJ2-1; the D gene could be TRBD1 or TRBD2 (5 bases each). CDR3 length equals 17 residues. V was cut by 0 bases and J by 4 bases, with 16 bases left in between. Germline assignment: CDR1 WSHSY and CDR2 SAAADI. CDR3 nucleotide sequence: TGCGCCAGCAGTGAGTCGAGGGCAGGGCCGGGATACAATGAGCAGTTCTTC. It specifies CASSESRAGPGYNEQFF.

J is TRBJ2-5 and V is TRBV5-1; 15 bases line up with TRBD2. This CDR3 spans 18 amino acids. Germline CDR1 is SGHRS and CDR2 is YFSETQ. The V gene end was trimmed by 4 bases and the J gene end by 4 bases; junction bases not matched to a gene: 11. CDR3 sequence (DNA): TGCGCCAGCAGCACCTCCGGGACTAGCGGGGGGCAGGTAGAGACCCAGTACTTC. Its translation is CASSTSGTSGGQVETQYF.

V usage is TRBV24-1 and J usage is TRBJ2-3; D is possibly TRBD1 (5 bases). Germline CDR1 reads KGHDR; CDR2 reads SFDVKD. The CDR3 has 15 residues. V was shortened by 3 bases and J by 5 bases, with 14 bases between the two germline ends. The chain's CDR3 is CATSDVAGSGDTQYF. CDR3 coding DNA: TGTGCCACCAGTGATGTGGCAGGGTCGGGAGATACGCAGTATTTT.

This clonotype was observed a few times. The chain combines TRBV20-1 with TRBJ2-1; D remains ambiguous. The V end was cut by 3 bases, the J end by 2 bases, with 8 bases between. Germline CDR1 reads DFQATT; CDR2 reads SNEGSKA (reference sequence). The CDR3 spans 13 residues. The CDR3 here is CSASGYAYNEQFF. DNA of the CDR3: TGCAGTGCTAGCGGATATGCCTACAATGAGCAGTTCTTC.

J is TRBJ2-1 and V is TRBV2; a weak D match, TRBD1 (6 bases). The CDR3 totals 13 residues. CDR1 is SNHLY, CDR2 FYNNEI, per germline. The ends were cut back, 3 bases at V and 10 bases at J, with 13 bases in the middle. This CDR3 is CASSDRAGTEQFF. DNA for the CDR3: TGTGCCAGCAGTGATCGTGCCGGGACAGAGCAGTTCTTC.

This clonotype has just a few counts. V usage is TRBV6-5 and J usage is TRBJ2-3, with a possible D match to TRBD2 (5 bases). V was clipped by 5 bases and J by 10 bases, with 13 bases between them. The CDR3 runs 12 residues. Germline loops: CDR1 MNHEY, CDR2 SVGAGI. The CDR3 DNA sequence: TGTGCCAGCAGTCAGACTACCCTAGCGCAGTATTTT. It translates to CASSQTTLAQYF.

The V call is TRBV25-1, the J call TRBJ2-2; D may be TRBD2 (6 bases). V gave up 5 bases and J gave up 4 bases, with 14 bases separating them. Germline-derived CDR1 and CDR2 are MGHDK and SYGVNS. This CDR3 is built from 15 residues. CDR3 sequence (DNA): TGTGCCAGCAGTTCCCTAGCGTCATCCACCGGGGAGCTGTTTTTT. This translates into CASSSLASSTGELFF.

This clonotype turned up a few times. The chain joins TRBV20-1 to TRBJ2-5, with TRBD2 matching 9 bases. The V gene end was trimmed by 0 bases and the J gene end by 3 bases; junction bases not matched to a gene: 5. CDR1 and CDR2 (germline): DFQATT, SNEGSKA (reference sequence). The CDR3 consists of 15 residues. The CDR3 sequence is CSARDRAGGKETQYF. CDR3 nucleotide sequence: TGCAGTGCTAGAGATCGCGCGGGAGGGAAAGAGACCCAGTACTTC.